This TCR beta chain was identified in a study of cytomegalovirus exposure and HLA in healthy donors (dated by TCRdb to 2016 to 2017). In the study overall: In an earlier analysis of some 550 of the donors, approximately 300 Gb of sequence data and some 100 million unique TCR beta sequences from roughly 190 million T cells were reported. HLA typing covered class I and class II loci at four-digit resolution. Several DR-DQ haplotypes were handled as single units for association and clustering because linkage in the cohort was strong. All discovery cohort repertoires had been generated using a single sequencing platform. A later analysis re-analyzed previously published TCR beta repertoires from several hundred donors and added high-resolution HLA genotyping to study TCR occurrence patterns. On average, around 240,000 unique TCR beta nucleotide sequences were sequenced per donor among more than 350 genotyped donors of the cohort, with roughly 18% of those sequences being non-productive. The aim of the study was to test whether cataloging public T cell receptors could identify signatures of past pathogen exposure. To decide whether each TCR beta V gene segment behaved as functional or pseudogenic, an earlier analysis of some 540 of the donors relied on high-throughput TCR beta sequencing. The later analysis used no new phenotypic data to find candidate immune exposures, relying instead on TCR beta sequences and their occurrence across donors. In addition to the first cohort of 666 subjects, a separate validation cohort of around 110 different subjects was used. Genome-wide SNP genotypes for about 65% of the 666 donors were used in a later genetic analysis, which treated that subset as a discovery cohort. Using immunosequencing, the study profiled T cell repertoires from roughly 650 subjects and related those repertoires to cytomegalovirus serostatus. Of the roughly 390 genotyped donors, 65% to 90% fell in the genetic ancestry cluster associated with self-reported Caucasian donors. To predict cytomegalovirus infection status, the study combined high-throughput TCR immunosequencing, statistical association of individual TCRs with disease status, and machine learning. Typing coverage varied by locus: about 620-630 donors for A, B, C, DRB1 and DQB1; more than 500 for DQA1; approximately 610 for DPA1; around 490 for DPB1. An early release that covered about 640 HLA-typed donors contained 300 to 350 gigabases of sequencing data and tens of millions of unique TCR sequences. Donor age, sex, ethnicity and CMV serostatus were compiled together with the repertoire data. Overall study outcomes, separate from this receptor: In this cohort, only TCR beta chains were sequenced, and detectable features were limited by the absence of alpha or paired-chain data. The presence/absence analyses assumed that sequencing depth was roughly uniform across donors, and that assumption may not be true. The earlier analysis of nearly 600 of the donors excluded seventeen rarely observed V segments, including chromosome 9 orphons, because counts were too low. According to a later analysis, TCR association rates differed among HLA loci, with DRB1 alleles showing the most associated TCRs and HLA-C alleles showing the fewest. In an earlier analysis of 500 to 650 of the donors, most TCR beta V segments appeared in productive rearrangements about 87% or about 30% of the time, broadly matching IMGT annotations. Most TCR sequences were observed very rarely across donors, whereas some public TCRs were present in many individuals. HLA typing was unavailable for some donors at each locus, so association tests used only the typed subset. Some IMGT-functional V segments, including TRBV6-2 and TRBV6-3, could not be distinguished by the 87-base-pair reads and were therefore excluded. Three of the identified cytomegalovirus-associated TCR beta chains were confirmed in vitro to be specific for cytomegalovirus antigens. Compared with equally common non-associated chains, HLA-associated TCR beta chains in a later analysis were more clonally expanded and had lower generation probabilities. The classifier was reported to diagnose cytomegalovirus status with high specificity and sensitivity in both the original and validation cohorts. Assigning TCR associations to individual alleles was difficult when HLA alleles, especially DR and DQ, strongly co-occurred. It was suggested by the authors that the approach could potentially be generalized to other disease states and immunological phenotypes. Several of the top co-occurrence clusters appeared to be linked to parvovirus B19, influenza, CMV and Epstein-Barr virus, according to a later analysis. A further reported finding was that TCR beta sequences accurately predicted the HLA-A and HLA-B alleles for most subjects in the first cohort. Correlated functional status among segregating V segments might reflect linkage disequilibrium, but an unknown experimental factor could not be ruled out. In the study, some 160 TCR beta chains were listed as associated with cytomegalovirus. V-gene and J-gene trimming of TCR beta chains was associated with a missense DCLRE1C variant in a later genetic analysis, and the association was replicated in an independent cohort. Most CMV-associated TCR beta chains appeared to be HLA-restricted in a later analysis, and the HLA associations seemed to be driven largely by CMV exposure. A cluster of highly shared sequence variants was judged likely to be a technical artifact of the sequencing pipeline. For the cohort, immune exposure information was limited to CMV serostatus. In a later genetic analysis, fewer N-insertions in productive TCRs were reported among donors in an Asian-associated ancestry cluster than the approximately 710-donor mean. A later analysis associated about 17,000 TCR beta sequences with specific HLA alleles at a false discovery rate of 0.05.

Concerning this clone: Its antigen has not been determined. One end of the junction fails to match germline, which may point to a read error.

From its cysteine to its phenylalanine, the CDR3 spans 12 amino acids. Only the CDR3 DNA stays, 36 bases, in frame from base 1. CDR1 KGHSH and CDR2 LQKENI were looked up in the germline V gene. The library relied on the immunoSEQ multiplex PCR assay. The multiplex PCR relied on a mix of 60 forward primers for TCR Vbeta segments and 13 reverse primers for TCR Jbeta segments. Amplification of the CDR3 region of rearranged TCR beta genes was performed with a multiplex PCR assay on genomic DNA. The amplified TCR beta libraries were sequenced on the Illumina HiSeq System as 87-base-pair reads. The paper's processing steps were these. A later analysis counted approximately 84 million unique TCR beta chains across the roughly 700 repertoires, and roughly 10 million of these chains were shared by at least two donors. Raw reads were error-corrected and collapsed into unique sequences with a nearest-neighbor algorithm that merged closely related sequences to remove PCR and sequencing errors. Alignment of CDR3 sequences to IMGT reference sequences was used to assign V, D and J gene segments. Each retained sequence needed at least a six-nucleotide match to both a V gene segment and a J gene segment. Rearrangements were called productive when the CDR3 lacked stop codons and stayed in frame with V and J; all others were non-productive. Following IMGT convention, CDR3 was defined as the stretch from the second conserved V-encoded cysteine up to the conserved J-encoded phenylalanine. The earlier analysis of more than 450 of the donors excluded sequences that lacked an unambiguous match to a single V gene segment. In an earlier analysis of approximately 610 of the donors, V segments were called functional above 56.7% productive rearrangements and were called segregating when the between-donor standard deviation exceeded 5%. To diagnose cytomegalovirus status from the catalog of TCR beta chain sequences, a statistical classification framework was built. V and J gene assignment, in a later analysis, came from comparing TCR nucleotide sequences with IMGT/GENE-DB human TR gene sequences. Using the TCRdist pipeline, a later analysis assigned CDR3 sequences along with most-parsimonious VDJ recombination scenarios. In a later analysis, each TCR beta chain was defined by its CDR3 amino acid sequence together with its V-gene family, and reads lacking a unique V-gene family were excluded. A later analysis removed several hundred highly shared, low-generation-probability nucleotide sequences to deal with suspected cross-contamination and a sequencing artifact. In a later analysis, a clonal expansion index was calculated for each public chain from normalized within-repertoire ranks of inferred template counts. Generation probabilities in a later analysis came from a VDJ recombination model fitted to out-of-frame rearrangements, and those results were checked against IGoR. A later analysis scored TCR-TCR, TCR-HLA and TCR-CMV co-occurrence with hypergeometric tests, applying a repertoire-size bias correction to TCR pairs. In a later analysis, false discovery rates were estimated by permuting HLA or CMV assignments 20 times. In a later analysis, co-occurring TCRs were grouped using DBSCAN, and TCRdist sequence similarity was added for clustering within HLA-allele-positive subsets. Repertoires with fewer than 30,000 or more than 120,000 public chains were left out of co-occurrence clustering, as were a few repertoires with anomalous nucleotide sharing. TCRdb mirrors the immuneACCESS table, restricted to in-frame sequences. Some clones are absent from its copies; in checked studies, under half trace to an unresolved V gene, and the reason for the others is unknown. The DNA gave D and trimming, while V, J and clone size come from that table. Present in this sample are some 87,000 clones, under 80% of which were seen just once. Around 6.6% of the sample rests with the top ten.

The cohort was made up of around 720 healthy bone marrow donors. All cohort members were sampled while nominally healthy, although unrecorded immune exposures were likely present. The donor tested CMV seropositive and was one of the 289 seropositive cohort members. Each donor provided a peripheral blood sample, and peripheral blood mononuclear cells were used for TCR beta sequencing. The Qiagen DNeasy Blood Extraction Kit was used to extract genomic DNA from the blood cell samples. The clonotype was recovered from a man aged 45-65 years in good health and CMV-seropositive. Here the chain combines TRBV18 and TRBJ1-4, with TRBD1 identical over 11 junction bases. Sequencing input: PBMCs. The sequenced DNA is TGTGCCAGCTCACCCTCCCTGGGACAGGGGGTCTTT. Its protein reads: CASSPSLGQGVF.